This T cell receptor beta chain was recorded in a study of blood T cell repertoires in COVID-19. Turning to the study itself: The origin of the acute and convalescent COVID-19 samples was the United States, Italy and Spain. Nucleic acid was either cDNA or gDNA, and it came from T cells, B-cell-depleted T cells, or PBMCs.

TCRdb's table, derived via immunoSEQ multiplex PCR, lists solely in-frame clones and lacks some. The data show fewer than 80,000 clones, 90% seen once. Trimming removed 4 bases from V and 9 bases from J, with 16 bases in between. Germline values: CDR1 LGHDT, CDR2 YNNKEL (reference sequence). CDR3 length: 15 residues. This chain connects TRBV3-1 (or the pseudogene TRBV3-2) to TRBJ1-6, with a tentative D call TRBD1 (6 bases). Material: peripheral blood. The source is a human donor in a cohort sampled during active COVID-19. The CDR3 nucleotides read TGTGCCAGCAGCCCCCCTACAGGGCTGCTTTCACCCCTCCACTTT. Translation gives CASSPPTGLLSPLHF.